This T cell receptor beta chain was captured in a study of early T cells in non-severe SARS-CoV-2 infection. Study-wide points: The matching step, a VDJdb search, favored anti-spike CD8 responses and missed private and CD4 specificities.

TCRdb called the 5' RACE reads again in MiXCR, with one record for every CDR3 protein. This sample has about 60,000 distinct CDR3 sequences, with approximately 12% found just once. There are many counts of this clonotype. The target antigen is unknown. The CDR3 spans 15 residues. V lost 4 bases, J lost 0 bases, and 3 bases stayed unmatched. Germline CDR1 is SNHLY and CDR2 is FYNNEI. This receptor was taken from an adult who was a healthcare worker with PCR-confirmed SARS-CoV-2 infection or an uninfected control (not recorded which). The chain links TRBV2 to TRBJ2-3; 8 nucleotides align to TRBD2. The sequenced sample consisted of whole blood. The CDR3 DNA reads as TGTGCCAGCAGTGGACTAGCGCAAAGCACAGATACGCAGTATTTT. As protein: CASSGLAQSTDTQYF.